The clone carrying this TCR beta chain is deemed medium-sized. As yet, its antigen is unknown. The V gene's germline CDR1 is MNHNY and CDR2 SVGAGI (reference sequence). The CDR3 length is 16 residues. V shed 5 bases and J 5 bases; nucleotides not matched to a gene: 9. This sample was taken from a study of CD8 T cell repertoires and HIV-1 epitope variants. Sequencing of TCR beta CDR3 used immunoSEQ survey depth. Some clones are missing from TCRdb's copy, which holds only in-frame ones; the method was immunoSEQ multiplex PCR. The sample shows about 5,600 clones, over 55% of them seen only once. The clonotype comes from a male donor with HIV. The V and J genes are TRBV6-6 and TRBJ2-5; TRBD1 aligns across 12 bases. The sample was cultured CD8+ T cells derived from PBMCs. The CDR3 here is CASSQGQGAFSETQYF. For the CDR3, the DNA is TGTGCCAGCAGTCAGGGACAGGGGGCGTTTTCCGAGACCCAGTACTTC.